Below, one T cell receptor (beta chain) is given with its context. Its matching antigen is unknown. Sequenced by immunoSEQ multiplex PCR; TCRdb stores in-frame clones only, minus some. The table includes around 92,000 clones, around 80% detected once. The data belong to a study of PD-1 blockade in classical Hodgkin lymphoma. Study-wide results and caveats: By cycle point C4D1, TCR diversity had risen significantly in CD4+ cells (but not CD8+ cells). Newly diagnosed patients were said to have less baseline TCR diversity than healthy donors did. Patients who began taking nivolumab under 1 year after ASCT were left out. Lower baseline TCR diversity marked trial partial responders and progressors.

Sample time point: cycle 4 day 1 (C4D1), after around six weeks of nivolumab. Each patient experienced a relapse that followed autologous stem cell transplantation, and brentuximab vedotin exposure varied. The sequence was collected from a human donor with classical Hodgkin lymphoma. The sequencing here drew on peripheral blood mononuclear cells (PBMCs), taken before the fourth cycle of nivolumab.

In nucleotides, the CDR3 is TGTGCCAGCAGCTCGGTGTCCAATGAGCAGTTCTTC. As protein: CASSSVSNEQFF. This sequence joins TRBV7-9 and TRBJ2-1, with D hard to call. The germline V gene encodes CDR1 SEHNR and CDR2 FQNEAQ (reference sequence). This CDR3 contains 12 residues. V dropped 4 bases and J dropped 6 bases, with 7 bases sitting between them.